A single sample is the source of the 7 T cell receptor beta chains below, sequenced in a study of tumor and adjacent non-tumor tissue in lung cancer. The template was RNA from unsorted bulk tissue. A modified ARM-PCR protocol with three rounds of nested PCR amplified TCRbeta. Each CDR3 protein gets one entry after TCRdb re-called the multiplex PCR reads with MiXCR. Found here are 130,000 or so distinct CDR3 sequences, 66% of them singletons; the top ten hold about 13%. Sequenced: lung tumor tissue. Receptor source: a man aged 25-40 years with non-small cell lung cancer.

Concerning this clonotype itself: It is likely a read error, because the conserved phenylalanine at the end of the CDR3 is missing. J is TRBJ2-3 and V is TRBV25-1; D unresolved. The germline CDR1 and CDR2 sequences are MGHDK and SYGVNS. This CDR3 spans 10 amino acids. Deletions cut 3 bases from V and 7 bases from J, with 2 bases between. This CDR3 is CASSDHTQYS. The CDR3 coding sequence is TGTGCCAGCAGTGATCATACGCAGTATTCT.

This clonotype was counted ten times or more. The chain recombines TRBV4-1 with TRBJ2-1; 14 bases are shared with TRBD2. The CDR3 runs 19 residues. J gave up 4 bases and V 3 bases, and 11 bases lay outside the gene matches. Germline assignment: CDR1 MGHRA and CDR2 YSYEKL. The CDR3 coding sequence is TGCGCCAGCAGCCACCCCGGACTAGCGGGGGGCCCGGGGTACAATGAGCAGTTCTTC. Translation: CASSHPGLAGGPGYNEQFF.

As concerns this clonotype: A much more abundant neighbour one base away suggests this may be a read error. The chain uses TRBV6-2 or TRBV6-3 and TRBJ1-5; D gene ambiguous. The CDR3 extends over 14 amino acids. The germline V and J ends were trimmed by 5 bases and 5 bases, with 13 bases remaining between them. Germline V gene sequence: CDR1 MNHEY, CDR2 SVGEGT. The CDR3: CASSGGRRDQPQHF. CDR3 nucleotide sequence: TGTGCCAGCAGTGGTGGACGCCGAGATCAGCCCCAGCATTTT.

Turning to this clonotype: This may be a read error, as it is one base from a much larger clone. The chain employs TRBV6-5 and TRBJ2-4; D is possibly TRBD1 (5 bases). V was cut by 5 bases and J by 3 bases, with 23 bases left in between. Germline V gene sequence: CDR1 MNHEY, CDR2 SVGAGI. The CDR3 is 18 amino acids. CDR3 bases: TGTGCCAGCAGTCCCGTACATGGCAAGGGGCTAGTCAAAAACATTCAGTACTTC. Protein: CASSPVHGKGLVKNIQYF.

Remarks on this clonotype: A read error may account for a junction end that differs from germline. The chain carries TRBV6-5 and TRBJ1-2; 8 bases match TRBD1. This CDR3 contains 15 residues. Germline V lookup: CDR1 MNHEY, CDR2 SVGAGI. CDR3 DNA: TGTGCCAGCAATTACTCCTACAGGGGGGGATATGGCTACACCTTC. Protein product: CASNYSYRGGYGYTF.

The CDR3 DNA sequence: TGTGCCACCAGTGACCCTGGACTAGCGGGGGGAGAGACCCAGTACTTC. Its translation: CATSDPGLAGGETQYF. This chain uses TRBV24-1 with TRBJ2-5, with 14 bases identical to TRBD2. CDR1 and CDR2 from the germline V gene are KGHDR and SFDVKD. This CDR3 spans 16 amino acids. With V trimmed by 4 bases and J by 4 bases, 4 bases remained unmatched.

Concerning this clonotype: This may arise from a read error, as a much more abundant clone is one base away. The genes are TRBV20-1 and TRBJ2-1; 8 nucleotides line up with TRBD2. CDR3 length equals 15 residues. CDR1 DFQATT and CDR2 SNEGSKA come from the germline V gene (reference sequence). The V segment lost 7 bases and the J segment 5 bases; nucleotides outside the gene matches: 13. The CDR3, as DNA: TGCAGTGTTACCACCGGACTAGCCCCGAACAATGAGCAGTTCTTC. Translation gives CSVTTGLAPNNEQFF.